This T cell receptor (beta chain) was found in a study of tumor-infiltrating lymphocytes in localized non-small cell lung cancer. The overall study: Several tumor histologies, both smoking statuses, and some post-neoadjuvant chemotherapy samples were included.

The protocol was immunoSEQ multiplex PCR, while the TCRdb copy is restricted to in-frame clones and leaves out a portion. The table has 13,000 or so clones, more than 60% seen once. Trimming shortened V by 9 bases and J by 4 bases, and 7 bases separated the two germline ends. The CDR3 sequence is 11 residues long. Germline V gives CDR1 MNHNS, CDR2 SASEGT. Overall study results and limits: Different pieces of the same tissue went to different assays, confounding technical variation with intratumor heterogeneity. Compared with uninvolved lung, tumors showed higher T cell infiltration by TCRbeta sequencing. Available tissue quantity limited TCR sequencing to a patient subset.

Comment on this clone: Its antigen remains unidentified.

Material: lung tumor tissue. This chain links TRBV6-1 with TRBJ1-3, with D possibly being TRBD1 (6 bases). The source is a human donor with non-small cell lung cancer. CDR3 protein: CARQGGNTIYF. The CDR3 bases are TGTGCCAGGCAGGGGGGAAACACCATATATTTT.